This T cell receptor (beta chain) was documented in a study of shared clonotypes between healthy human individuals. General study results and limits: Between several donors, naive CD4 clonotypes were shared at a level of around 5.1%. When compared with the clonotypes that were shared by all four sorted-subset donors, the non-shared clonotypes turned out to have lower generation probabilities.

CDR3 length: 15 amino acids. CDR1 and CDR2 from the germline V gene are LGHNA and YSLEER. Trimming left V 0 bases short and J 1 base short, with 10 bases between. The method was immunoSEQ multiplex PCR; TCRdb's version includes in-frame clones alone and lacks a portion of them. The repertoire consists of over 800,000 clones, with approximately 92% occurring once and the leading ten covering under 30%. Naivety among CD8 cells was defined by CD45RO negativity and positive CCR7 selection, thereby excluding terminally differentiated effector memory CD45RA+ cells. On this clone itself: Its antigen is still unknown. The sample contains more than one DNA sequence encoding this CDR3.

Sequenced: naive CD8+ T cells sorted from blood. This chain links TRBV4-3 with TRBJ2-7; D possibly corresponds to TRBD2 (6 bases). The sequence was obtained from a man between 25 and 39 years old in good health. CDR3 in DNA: TGCGCCAGCAGCCAAGATAGGGCGGGGTCCTACGAGCAGTACTTC. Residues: CASSQDRAGSYEQYF.